Reported below is one T cell receptor beta chain. It has no known antigen specificity. No qualities accompany the bases; no much larger clone lies one base away. V is pruned by 8 bases and J by 5 bases, leaving 12 bases of the junction without a gene match. CDR1 SGHRS and CDR2 YFSETQ were looked up in the germline V gene. The CDR3 spans 15 residues, from the cysteine through the phenylalanine. The kept DNA is CDR3 alone, 45 bases in frame from the first base. Patients with a history of autoimmune disease or receiving systemic immunosuppression were excluded from the trial. Peripheral blood for TCR sequencing was drawn from every dose cohort at baseline, at cycle 4 day 1 and at cycle 7 day 1. Samples came from an open-label, multicenter, first-in-human phase I dose-escalation trial of ivuxolimab. The trial enrolled adults with locally advanced or metastatic head and neck squamous cell, hepatocellular, melanoma or renal cell carcinoma. Before TCR sequencing, CD4+ T cells and CD8+ T cells from peripheral blood were sorted into separate populations.

This sample is drawn from a study of OX40 agonist ivuxolimab in advanced cancers. Study-wide context: The costimulatory receptor OX40 (CD134) was targeted by ivuxolimab, a fully human IgG2 agonistic monoclonal antibody. Intravenous ivuxolimab was administered to patients every 2 weeks at six dose levels: 0.01, 0.1, 0.3, 1.5, 3 and 10 mg/kg. Of the roughly 50 dose-escalation patients, hepatocellular carcinoma was present in roughly 19, melanoma in some 15, renal cell carcinoma in 9 and head and neck cancer in 9. In the dose-escalation cohort, 75% to 90% of patients were male, and the mean age was 60 years with a range of roughly 23 to 90. Patients were allowed to have had prior anti-PD-1, anti-PD-L1 or anti-CTLA-4 therapy, and 40% of the dose-escalation patients had previously received checkpoint inhibitors. Partial responses were achieved by three dose-escalation patients, of whom one had hepatocellular carcinoma and two had cutaneous melanoma. The point of sequencing TCRbeta in the periphery was to test whether ivuxolimab changed TCR sequence diversity and drove clonal T-cell expansion. The paper describes the monotherapy dose-escalation part (N = 52 patients) of the phase I trial of ivuxolimab.

Genomic DNA was extracted from sorted cells for sequencing of the TCRbeta CDR3 region. TCRbeta CDR3 regions were sequenced using the immunoSEQ Assay. TCRdb holds this immuneACCESS table with in-frame rearrangements only. Some clones are missing; in checked studies, unresolved V genes explain under half, and the rest has no known cause. The sample has almost 85,000 clones on record, around 83% of them singletons. The biggest ten clones account for 6.5% of the sample. Findings and caveats that apply to the study as a whole: Partial responders in the 0.1-3.0 mg/kg groups had among the lowest normalized peripheral clonal expansion, especially among CD8+ T cells. Antigen specificity was not determined for the clonally expanded peripheral T cells. Low levels of normalized T-cell clonal expansion were also seen in some patients who did not respond. At doses from 0.1 to 3.0 mg/kg, clonal expansion was seen in both CD4+ and CD8+ blood T cells between baseline and week 6. After ivuxolimab, CD8+ T cells had more expanded clones than CD4+ T cells on average.

The receptor was isolated from an adult with an advanced solid tumor such as melanoma, head and neck, liver or kidney cancer. Sequencing used CD4+ or CD8+ T cells sorted from blood, obtained in a trial of the OX40 agonist ivuxolimab. This chain joins TRBV5-1 to TRBJ2-1, with TRBD2 matching 8 junction bases. The CDR3 reads as follows: CASWQSGGFNNEQFF. The DNA reads as follows: TGCGCCAGTTGGCAGAGCGGGGGATTCAACAATGAGCAGTTCTTC.